This T cell receptor beta chain stems from a study of cytotoxic CD8 clonotypes in ibrutinib-treated CLL. Overall study results and limits: Baseline clonality, higher than in age-matched healthy donors, tracked circulating CD8+ T-cell counts.

Remarks on this clone: Its antigen remains unknown.

Profiled with immunoSEQ multiplex PCR; TCRdb holds only in-frame clones, not every one. The sample holds about 63,000 clones, approximately 71% seen once. The CDR3 runs to 16 residues. Germline V CDR1 and CDR2: SGHNT, YYREEE (reference sequence). Trimming took 4 bases from V and 3 from J; bases not matched to a gene: 11. The receptor was derived from a human donor with chronic lymphocytic leukemia. Sequenced here: PBMCs, sampled after 12 months of ibrutinib treatment. J is TRBJ2-7 and V is TRBV5-4; 9 bases fit TRBD2. The CDR3 nucleotides read TGTGCCAGCAGCCCGGGGGCGGCTAGCGGGATCTACGAGCAGTACTTC. It codes for CASSPGAASGIYEQYF.